These 28 T cell receptor beta chains came from one sample sequenced in a study of T cell changes during pregnancy in multiple sclerosis. Libraries were prepared by immunoSEQ multiplex PCR; TCRdb keeps only in-frame clonotypes and omits some of them. The table records 76,000 or so clones, 80% to 95% of them present only once. Sequences were derived from peripheral blood, sampled in the second trimester of pregnancy. Every receptor here comes from a female donor in good health, enrolled as a control in a pregnancy study.

This chain joins TRBV4-3 and TRBJ2-2; D possibly corresponds to TRBD1 (5 bases). The length of the CDR3 is 17 residues. Trimming cost V 0 bases and J 0 bases, with 11 bases left between them. CDR1 and CDR2 from the germline V gene are LGHNA and YSLEER. This CDR3 is CASSQDRQGSNTGELFF. CDR3 nucleotides: TGCGCCAGCAGCCAAGATCGCCAGGGCTCGAACACCGGGGAGCTGTTTTTT.

The V and J genes are TRBV9 and TRBJ1-1; TRBD1 might be the D (5 bases). V lost 0 bases, J lost 3 bases, and 15 bases lay in between. The germline CDR1 and CDR2 sequences are SGDLS and YYNGEE. The CDR3 sequence is 16 residues long. This chain's CDR3 is CASSVDQEGPHTEAFF. The CDR3 DNA reads TGTGCCAGCAGCGTAGATCAGGAGGGGCCCCACACTGAAGCTTTCTTT.

The chain combines TRBV7-9 with TRBJ1-2; 8 nucleotides line up with TRBD1. Trimming at V came to 2 bases and at J to 12 bases, leaving 5 bases not matched to a gene. In germline, CDR1 is SEHNR, CDR2 FQNEAQ (reference sequence). The CDR3 runs 12 residues. In nucleotides, the CDR3 is TGTGCCAGCAGCTTACCGGACAGGGCCAACACCTTC. Translated: CASSLPDRANTF.

This chain connects TRBV5-6 to TRBJ1-2; 8 bases match TRBD1. The CDR3 extends over 14 amino acids. In germline, CDR1 is SGHDT, CDR2 YYEEEE. V was clipped by 1 base and J by 4 bases; unmatched bases: 3. CDR3 in amino acids: CASSLSTGAYGYTF. DNA for the CDR3: TGTGCCAGCAGCTTGTCGACAGGGGCCTATGGCTACACCTTC.

The genes are TRBV5-8 and TRBJ2-7, with D uncertain. Germline CDR1 and CDR2: SGHTS and YDEGEE. This CDR3 region has 15 residues. The ends were cut back, 4 bases at V and 4 bases at J, with 18 bases in the middle. Here the CDR3 DNA reads TGTGCCAGCAGCCCTAGGTCGCGGCCGGATTACGAGCAGTACTTC. It encodes CASSPRSRPDYEQYF.

The chain couples TRBV5-5 to TRBJ2-7; TRBD1 matches 7 bases. Germline V gene lookup returns CDR1 SGHKS and CDR2 YYEKEE (reference sequence). Trimming at V came to 2 bases and at J to 2 bases, leaving 4 bases not matched to a gene. This CDR3 is 14 amino acids long. This CDR3 is CASSFYDRAYEQYF. As DNA, the CDR3 is TGTGCCAGCAGCTTTTACGACAGGGCCTACGAGCAGTACTTC.

The genes are TRBV7-3 and TRBJ2-7, with 9 bases fitting TRBD1. Germline V CDR1 and CDR2: SGHTA, FQGTGA. V lost 5 bases and J lost 6; bases outside the gene matches: 14. The CDR3 totals 16 residues. The chain's CDR3 is CASSPQSDRGLSEQYF. The CDR3 DNA reads TGTGCCAGCAGCCCGCAATCCGACAGGGGGTTAAGCGAGCAGTACTTC.

This clone appeared a single time. The chain recombines TRBV19 with TRBJ2-7; 9 bases fit TRBD1. V dropped 10 bases and J dropped 3; count of bases not matched to a gene: 7. Per the germline V gene, CDR1 is LNHDA and CDR2 is SQIVND (reference sequence). The CDR3 runs to 13 residues. The CDR3 reads CATTPGQGYEQYF. The CDR3 region has the DNA TGTGCCACCACGCCGGGACAGGGCTACGAGCAGTACTTC. Filled out from reference TRBV19 and TRBJ2-7, the complete variable domain reads DGGITQSPKYLFRKEGQNVTLSCEQNLNHDAMYWYRQDPGQGLRLIYYSQIVNDFQKGDIAEGYSVSREKKESFPLTVTSAQKNPTAFYLCATTPGQGYEQYFGPGTRLTVT.

The chain has TRBV9 and TRBJ1-2; D is unresolved. V gave up 0 bases and J gave up 3 bases, with 6 bases separating them. This CDR3 region has 13 residues. The germline gives CDR1 SGDLS, CDR2 YYNGEE. The chain's CDR3 is CASSVGSDYGYTF. DNA for the CDR3: TGTGCCAGCAGCGTAGGGTCGGACTATGGCTACACCTTC.

The chain uses TRBV5-1 and TRBJ2-7; D ambiguous. CDR3 length: 12 amino acids. Trimming took 4 bases from V and 1 from J, leaving 6 bases between them. From germline, CDR1 is SGHRS and CDR2 YFSETQ. The CDR3: CASSLTSYEQYF. CDR3 sequence (DNA): TGCGCCAGCAGCCTCACTTCCTACGAGCAGTACTTC. The complete variable domain, with remaining parts taken from reference TRBV5-1 and TRBJ2-7, reads KAGVTQTPRYLIKTRGQQVTLSCSPISGHRSVSWYQQTPGQGLQFLFEYFSETQRNKGNFPGRFSGRQFSNSRSEMNVSTLELGDSALYLCASSLTSYEQYFGPGTRLTVT.

This chain connects TRBV7-9 to TRBJ2-7; possible D gene TRBD2, 6 bases. V was shortened by 1 base and J by 3 bases, with 19 bases between the two germline ends. The CDR3 covers 17 residues. The germline V gene encodes CDR1 SEHNR and CDR2 FQNEAQ (reference sequence). CDR3 protein: CASSLGAGWRDGYEQYF. The CDR3 DNA is TGTGCCAGCAGCTTAGGGGCGGGATGGCGGGACGGCTACGAGCAGTACTTC.

This sequence joins TRBV4-3 and TRBJ2-7; tentative D call: TRBD2 (6 bases). The CDR3 contains 17 residues. Germline CDR1 is LGHNA and CDR2 is YSLEER. Trimming left V 0 bases short and J 4 bases short, with 19 bases between. The CDR3 here is CASSQDARGVGRYEQYF. CDR3 DNA: TGCGCCAGCAGCCAAGATGCTCGCGGGGTAGGTAGGTACGAGCAGTACTTC.

The J gene is TRBJ1-1, the V gene TRBV5-3; no clear D gene. TRBV5-3 is annotated as an ORF whose role is uncertain. V shed 0 bases and J shed 6 bases, with 9 bases lying between them. The CDR3 contains 13 residues. The CDR3 bases are TGTGCCAGAAGCTTGGTTTTCAGTCCTGAAGCTTTCTTT. This translates into CARSLVFSPEAFF.

This sequence joins TRBV6-1 and TRBJ2-6, with D hard to call. CDR1 is MNHNS and CDR2 is SASEGT in the germline V gene. The V gene lost 9 bases and the J gene lost 0 bases, with 6 bases spanning the gap. This CDR3 is 13 amino acids long. DNA of the CDR3: TGTGCCAGTCTCTACTCTGGGGCCAACGTCCTGACTTTC. Translation gives CASLYSGANVLTF.

The chain links TRBV11-2 to TRBJ2-1; D possibly corresponds to TRBD2 (5 bases). CDR1 is SGHAT and CDR2 is FQNNGV in the germline V gene. The CDR3 consists of 10 residues. Trimming pared 5 bases from V and 9 bases from J, leaving 5 bases between. The CDR3 reads CASSGLEQFF. Here the CDR3 DNA reads TGTGCCAGCAGCGGACTTGAGCAGTTCTTC.

The chain employs TRBV4-2 and TRBJ2-1, with 8 positions matching TRBD1. The length of the CDR3 is 15 residues. V was clipped by 5 bases and J by 10 bases; unmatched bases: 13. Germline CDR1 reads LGHNA; CDR2 reads YNFKEQ. The CDR3 DNA reads TGTGCCAGCAGCGCAGGGGGCATCAGGGAAGAGGAGCAGTTCTTC. Translating it yields CASSAGGIREEEQFF.

The V and J genes are TRBV2 and TRBJ1-1; no clear D. Trimming stripped 4 bases from V and 1 base from J, with 10 bases between. Germline assignment: CDR1 SNHLY and CDR2 FYNNEI. This CDR3 is 14 amino acids long. The CDR3 loop is CASSGREGNTEAFF. The CDR3 nucleotides are TGTGCCAGCAGTGGCCGTGAGGGGAACACTGAAGCTTTCTTT.

The chain has TRBV10-3 and TRBJ1-1, with a possible D match to TRBD1 (6 bases). The CDR3 extends over 13 amino acids. Per germline, CDR1 ENHRY and CDR2 SYGVKD. Trimming removed 7 bases from V and 1 base from J, with 10 bases in between. The CDR3 loop reads CAIMPTGNTEAFF. The CDR3 nucleotides are TGTGCCATCATGCCGACAGGGAACACTGAAGCTTTCTTT.

This clone appeared a few times. The V gene is TRBV19, the J gene TRBJ1-1; D gene uncertain. V lost 3 bases and J 1 base, leaving 6 bases between the germline ends. CDR3 length equals 13 residues. Looked up from germline, CDR1 is LNHDA and CDR2 is SQIVND (reference sequence). The CDR3 DNA reads as TGTGCCAGTAGTATCTCTACGAACACTGAAGCTTTCTTT. Its protein product is CASSISTNTEAFF.

The chain recombines TRBV29-1 with TRBJ2-2, with 10 bases that match TRBD2. The V gene end was trimmed by 5 bases and the J gene end by 6 bases; junction bases not matched to a gene: 9. The CDR3 totals 15 residues. Germline V CDR1 and CDR2: SQVTM, ANQGSEA. As DNA, the CDR3 is TGCAGCGTTTGGCTAGCGGGGGATCCGGCCGGGGAGCTGTTTTTT. This sequence encodes CSVWLAGDPAGELFF.

This rearrangement joins TRBV19 to TRBJ1-2; D perhaps matches TRBD1 (5 bases). The CDR3 loop spans 15 amino acids. V lost 4 bases to trimming and J lost 4 bases, with 16 bases between them. The germline gives CDR1 LNHDA, CDR2 SQIVND (reference sequence). The CDR3 DNA sequence: TGTGCCAGTAGTACAGGACGGGGGACGGGCTATGGCTACACCTTC. Its translation: CASSTGRGTGYGYTF.

This clone was seen a handful of times. This rearrangement joins TRBV30 to TRBJ1-5, with a possible D match to TRBD1 (5 bases). The length of the CDR3 is 15 residues. The V and J ends lost 2 bases and 9 bases respectively, with 20 bases between them. Germline-derived CDR1 and CDR2 are GTSNPN and SVGIG (reference sequence). The CDR3 loop reads CAWSLGPGSRAPQHF. The DNA for the CDR3 is TGTGCCTGGAGTTTAGGGCCAGGGTCCCGGGCGCCCCAGCATTTT.

The chain is built from TRBV5-5 and TRBJ2-7; 7 nucleotides align to TRBD2. Germline assignment: CDR1 SGHKS and CDR2 YYEKEE (reference sequence). This CDR3 is built from 15 residues. Trimming cost V 0 bases and J 2 bases; bases outside gene matches: 5. The CDR3 sequence: CASSLGVAGAYEQYF. CDR3 DNA: TGTGCCAGCAGCTTGGGGGTAGCGGGCGCCTACGAGCAGTACTTC.

The chain links TRBV5-1 to TRBJ2-1; the match to TRBD2 covers 9 bases. This CDR3 is built from 15 residues. V dropped 0 bases and J dropped 4; count of bases not matched to a gene: 2. From germline, CDR1 is SGHRS and CDR2 YFSETQ. The CDR3 bases are TGCGCCAGCAGCTTGGGTCTAGCGGGGTACAATGAGCAGTTCTTC. It is translated as CASSLGLAGYNEQFF. Filled out from reference TRBV5-1 and TRBJ2-1, the complete variable domain reads KAGVTQTPRYLIKTRGQQVTLSCSPISGHRSVSWYQQTPGQGLQFLFEYFSETQRNKGNFPGRFSGRQFSNSRSEMNVSTLELGDSALYLCASSLGLAGYNEQFFGPGTRLTVL.

CDR3 coding DNA: TGTGCCAGCAGCCCACAGGGAATGGTGAACACTGAAGCTTTCTTT. Protein product: CASSPQGMVNTEAFF. The J gene is TRBJ1-1, the V gene TRBV11-2, with a weak D call TRBD1 (6 bases). Germline CDR1 reads SGHAT; CDR2 reads FQNNGV. This CDR3 comprises 15 residues. V was clipped by 5 bases and J by 0 bases, with 13 bases between them. Full variable domain (missing parts from reference TRBV11-2 and TRBJ1-1): EAGVAQSPRYKIIEKRQSVAFWCNPISGHATLYWYQQILGQGPKLLIQFQNNGVVDDSQLPKDRFSAERLKGVDSTLKIQPAKLEDSAVYLCASSPQGMVNTEAFFGQGTRLTVV.

This chain connects TRBV2 to TRBJ1-1; tentative D call: TRBD1 (6 bases). The CDR3 is made up of 14 amino acids. Trimming removed 8 bases from V and 0 bases from J, with 13 bases in between. CDR1 SNHLY and CDR2 FYNNEI come from the germline V gene. The DNA for the CDR3 is TGTGCCAGCGGAACGGGACAAATGAACACTGAAGCTTTCTTT. It is translated as CASGTGQMNTEAFF.

The V call is TRBV7-2, the J call TRBJ2-7, with 8 bases aligning to TRBD2. The trim removed 1 base at V and 2 bases at J, leaving 4 bases unmatched. CDR1 and CDR2 (germline): SGHTA, FQGNSA. This CDR3 has 15 residues. The CDR3 DNA follows: TGTGCCAGCAGCTTAGGCGGGGGGCCTCCCTACGAGCAGTACTTC. It codes for CASSLGGGPPYEQYF.

The V call is TRBV5-4, the J call TRBJ1-1; a weak D match, TRBD1 (6 bases). CDR3 length: 18 residues. The germline V and J ends were trimmed by 2 bases and 3 bases, with 23 bases remaining between them. The V gene's germline CDR1 is SGHNT and CDR2 YYREEE (reference sequence). Here the CDR3 reads CASSLGGGQGGLDTEAFF. The CDR3 DNA follows: TGTGCCAGCAGCTTAGGCGGGGGGCAAGGTGGGTTAGACACTGAAGCTTTCTTT.